Each of the 9 T cell receptor beta chains below was sequenced from the same sample in a study of T cells in Graves' hyperthyroidism and ophthalmopathy (dated by TCRdb to about 2019). The method was multiplex PCR. TCRdb names Illumina HiSeq 2000 as the instrument used. Amplification of TCR beta CDR3 regions was carried out from RNA transcripts. For the first round of RT-PCR on the TCR CDR3, the HTBI primer set was used together with the Qiagen OneStep RT-PCR kit. The raw public data were reprocessed by TCRdb itself: fastp quality trimming at Q25, MiXCR clonotype calling, in-frame beta chains only. Duplicate CDR3 protein sequences are folded into a single record with the most common DNA and genes. The sample table lists 350,000 to 400,000 distinct CDR3 sequences, about 15% of them with a count of one. The leading ten clones occupy approximately 11% of the sample. Sequenced input: blood. The receptor source for this set is a woman aged 60-70 years with Graves' hyperthyroidism.

The chain combines TRBV3-1 with TRBJ2-3; D gene uncertain. There are 16 residues in the CDR3. V lost 0 bases to trimming and J lost 0 bases, with 10 bases between them. The germline gives CDR1 LGHDT, CDR2 YNNKEL (reference sequence). The CDR3 DNA is TGTGCCAGCAGCCAAGATCCCAGCCCTAGCACAGATACGCAGTATTTT. Amino acid sequence: CASSQDPSPSTDTQYF.

In its sample, this clonotype was seen many times. This chain joins TRBV20-1 and TRBJ1-5, with TRBD1 identical over 12 bases. There are 14 residues in the CDR3. The ends lost 6 bases at V and 6 bases at J; junction bases unmatched: 6. Germline V gives CDR1 DFQATT, CDR2 SNEGSKA (reference sequence). CDR3 sequence: CSASRDRGLQPQHF. CDR3 DNA: TGCAGTGCCTCCCGGGACAGGGGGCTTCAGCCCCAGCATTTT.

The chain uses TRBV5-1 and TRBJ2-1; TRBD2 matches 11 bases. The CDR3 extends over 18 amino acids. Germline V gene data show CDR1 as SGHRS and CDR2 as YFSETQ. Unmatched junction bases numbered 7, after V lost 2 bases and J lost 0 bases. The CDR3 protein is CASSFGLAGLSSYNEQFF. In nucleotides, the CDR3 is TGCGCCAGCAGCTTCGGACTAGCGGGCCTCAGCTCCTACAATGAGCAGTTCTTC.

This clonotype was found many times. V gene TRBV20-1 combines with J gene TRBJ2-7; 7 nucleotides align to TRBD2. J gave up 3 bases and V 3 bases, and 8 bases lay outside the gene matches. The CDR3 totals 14 residues. Germline V gene data show CDR1 as DFQATT and CDR2 as SNEGSKA (reference sequence). CDR3 amino acids: CSASGTTHDYEQYF. CDR3 sequence (DNA): TGCAGTGCTAGCGGGACTACCCATGACTACGAGCAGTACTTC.

The J gene is TRBJ2-2, the V gene TRBV15; D gene ambiguous. Trimming removed 4 bases from V and 0 bases from J, with 6 bases in between. This CDR3 comprises 14 residues. In germline, CDR1 is LNHNV, CDR2 YYDKDF (reference sequence). The CDR3 sequence: CATSTITNTGELFF. The CDR3 nucleotides read TGTGCCACCAGCACAATAACGAACACCGGGGAGCTGTTTTTT.

There are many counts of this clonotype. The gene calls are TRBV20-1 and TRBJ2-7; 8 bases are shared with TRBD1. Per germline, CDR1 DFQATT and CDR2 SNEGSKA (reference sequence). The CDR3 runs to 14 residues. With V trimmed by 4 bases and J by 6 bases, 11 bases remained unmatched. The chain's CDR3 is CSANPGQAFGEQYF. DNA for the CDR3: TGCAGTGCTAACCCGGGACAGGCTTTTGGCGAGCAGTACTTC.

This clonotype appeared many times. The genes are TRBV3-1 and TRBJ2-1, with a possible D match to TRBD2 (5 bases). Germline values: CDR1 LGHDT, CDR2 YNNKEL (reference sequence). This CDR3 has 15 residues. Trimming left V 2 bases short and J 0 bases short, with 8 bases between. The CDR3 here is CASSQPGTSYNEQFF. CDR3 DNA: TGTGCCAGCAGCCAACCGGGAACCTCCTACAATGAGCAGTTCTTC.

This clonotype was seen at least ten times. The V and J genes are TRBV20-1 and TRBJ2-2; the D is unclear. CDR1 and CDR2 from the germline V gene are DFQATT and SNEGSKA (reference sequence). The V and J ends lost 1 base and 6 bases respectively, with 12 bases between them. The CDR3 has 14 amino acids. The CDR3 is CSARGFGKAGELFF. The CDR3 DNA sequence: TGCAGTGCTAGAGGTTTTGGGAAGGCCGGGGAGCTGTTTTTT.

There are a few counts of this clonotype. The chain couples TRBV15 to TRBJ2-4; weak D call: TRBD1 (5 bases). Germline V gives CDR1 LNHNV, CDR2 YYDKDF (reference sequence). The CDR3 totals 15 residues. The V gene lost 0 bases and the J gene lost 6 bases, with 12 bases spanning the gap. The CDR3 loop is CATSRDSQGRNIQYF. The DNA for the CDR3 is TGTGCCACCAGCAGAGATAGCCAGGGCAGAAACATTCAGTACTTC.